This TCR beta chain was captured in a study of post-analysis software for immune sequencing data. For the study at large: The disease courses spanned relapsing-remitting, secondary progressive and progressive-relapsing forms of multiple sclerosis. Study-wide findings and caveats: When the samples were clustered directly with F measure, those that had been prepared in the same batch showed strong co-clustering. The five TRBV segments detected at higher frequency in patients than in controls included TRBV5-6, TRBV5-1 and TRBV20-1. Multiple sclerosis patients had significantly lower normalized Chao1 diversity than controls.

Carried by the TCR beta cDNA libraries were unique molecular identifiers. Approximately 0.5 million cDNA molecules were recovered from an input of about 1 to 10 million T cells. Each CDR3 protein is one row after TCRdb ran MiXCR on the PCR reads. This sample has about half a million distinct CDR3 sequences, with around 40% found just once. The CDR3 extends over 13 amino acids. The V gene's germline CDR1 is SGHVS and CDR2 FQNEAQ. V was pared by 11 bases and J by 0 bases, with 14 bases between. Worth noting for this clonotype: Its antigen is unidentified.

The rearrangement uses TRBV7-8 and TRBJ2-7; D is unresolved. What was sequenced was blood. The sequence was collected from a girl under 18 with multiple sclerosis. The DNA of the CDR3 is TGTGCCGTCAGAGAGAGTAACTCCTACGAGCAGTACTTC. Translation: CAVRESNSYEQYF.